Listed below are T cell receptor beta chains from one sample, sequenced in a study of blood T cell repertoires in COVID-19. Clones were read by immunoSEQ multiplex PCR, and TCRdb kept only the in-frame ones, dropping some. The data show 110,000 to 150,000 clones, approximately 90% seen once. Sequenced input: PBMCs or T cells enriched from blood (not recorded which). These receptor sequences come from a man aged 50 or older who had recovered from COVID-19. Both conserved end residues are part of each CDR3. Fields, in order: V gene, D gene, clone size, J gene, CDR3 DNA, CDR3 protein. D genes are given only for firm matches. Only part of the rows carry a size: once, few, many, or a class if the clone is expanded.

TRBV7-2	TRBD1	NA	TRBJ1-1	TGTGCCAGCAGCAATACAGGGGGGGGCGAAGCTTTCTTT	CASSNTGGGEAFF
TRBV28	NA	NA	TRBJ1-2	TGTGCCAGCGACAGGTCTAACTATGGCTACACCTTC	CASDRSNYGYTF
TRBV6-5	NA	NA	TRBJ1-6	TGTGCCAGCAGTTCCTCCACAGGGCGAGTCCACTTT	CASSSSTGRVHF
TRBV28	NA	NA	TRBJ1-2	TGTGCCAGCGAAGGATTCGGTAGCGGCTACACCTTC	CASEGFGSGYTF
TRBV5-6	NA	NA	TRBJ1-6	TGTGCCAGCAGCTTGTTGGGGAGCTCCTATAATTCACCCCTCCACTTT	CASSLLGSSYNSPLHF
TRBV6-5	TRBD1	NA	TRBJ1-2	TGTGCCAGCAGTTACCTCCCCGGACAGGGGGCTCATGGCTACACCTTC	CASSYLPGQGAHGYTF
TRBV5-4	NA	NA	TRBJ2-1	TGTGCCAGCAGCTCAGCCGGGACAACCGATGAGCAGTTCTTC	CASSSAGTTDEQFF
TRBV3-1/TRBV3-2	NA	NA	TRBJ1-3	TGTGCCAGCAGCCATCGAGGTACTGGAAACACCATATATTTT	CASSHRGTGNTIYF
TRBV7-9	NA	NA	TRBJ1-2	TGTGCCAGCAGCCCAGCGGCCGATGGCTACATCTTC	CASSPAADGYIF
TRBV3-1/TRBV3-2	TRBD1	NA	TRBJ1-2	TGTGCCAGCAGCCAGACAGGGGCCTCGGTTGCTGGCTACACCTTC	CASSQTGASVAGYTF
TRBV5-1	TRBD1	NA	TRBJ1-2	TGCGCCAGCAGCTTAACTACAGGGGGCAACTATGGCTACACCTTC	CASSLTTGGNYGYTF
TRBV18	NA	NA	TRBJ2-7	TGTGCCAGCTCACCAACCACGTACGGGGGGCTCTCCTACGAGCAGTACTTC	CASSPTTYGGLSYEQYF
TRBV4-1	NA	NA	TRBJ1-6	TGCGCCAGCAGCCAAGAGAACGGTAATTCACCCCTCCACTTT	CASSQENGNSPLHF
TRBV27	TRBD2	NA	TRBJ2-1	TGTGCCAGCAGTTTATCGGGGCGGGGGGGCCAAAATGAGCAGTTCTTC	CASSLSGRGGQNEQFF
TRBV18	NA	NA	TRBJ2-5	TGTGCCAGCTCACGCCCGGGTACGAAAGAGACCCAGTACTTC	CASSRPGTKETQYF
TRBV5-1	TRBD1	NA	TRBJ2-2	TGCGCCAGCAGAGACAGGGATAACACCGGGGAGCTGTTTTTT	CASRDRDNTGELFF
TRBV7-9	NA	NA	TRBJ2-5	TGTGCCTGGGATAGCGGTTCCCAAGAGACCCAGTACTTC	CAWDSGSQETQYF
TRBV28	NA	NA	TRBJ1-2	TGTGCCAGCAGTTGGGGGGGCCAGGATGTTTGGGGAGGCTACACCTTC	CASSWGGQDVWGGYTF
TRBV28	NA	NA	TRBJ1-4	TGTGCCAGCAGTTTATCAGGCTCAACTAATGAAAAACTGTTTTTT	CASSLSGSTNEKLFF
TRBV19	NA	NA	TRBJ2-2	TGTGCCAGTAGTATTTCCCAGAACACCGGGGAGCTGTTTTTT	CASSISQNTGELFF
TRBV7-9	TRBD1	NA	TRBJ1-5	TGTGCCAGCAGCATCGGGACAGGGCATCAGCCCCAGCATTTT	CASSIGTGHQPQHF
TRBV10-2	NA	once	TRBJ2-3	TGCGCCAGCAGTGACTCGAGCACAGATACGCAGTATTTT	CASSDSSTDTQYF
TRBV7-8	TRBD1	once	TRBJ1-5	TGTGCCAGCAGCGGGCGGACAGGGGGCAATCAGCCCCAGCATTTT	CASSGRTGGNQPQHF
TRBV7-2	NA	NA	TRBJ1-2	TGTGCCAGCAGCTTAGAGTACAGCTCTAACTATGGCTACACCTTC	CASSLEYSSNYGYTF
TRBV18	NA	NA	TRBJ1-2	TGTGCCAGCTCACCACCGTTACACAACTATGGCTACACCTTC	CASSPPLHNYGYTF
TRBV5-1	TRBD2	NA	TRBJ2-3	TGCGCCAGCAGCTTGGTGGGAGGTAGCGGGGTCGCAGATACGCAGTATTTT	CASSLVGGSGVADTQYF
TRBV29-1	NA	NA	TRBJ1-2	TGCAGTGCTACCTATGGGGACAATAACTATGGCTACACCTTC	CSATYGDNNYGYTF
TRBV4-2	TRBD1	NA	TRBJ2-1	TGTGCCAGCGCGACAGGGAACTACAATGAGCAGTTCTTC	CASATGNYNEQFF
TRBV5-1	NA	NA	TRBJ1-1	TGCGCCAGCAGCTCTCAGGGAGGGGCGAATCTTTACACTGAAGCTTTCTTT	CASSSQGGANLYTEAFF
TRBV9	NA	NA	TRBJ1-3	TGTGCCAGCAGCGTAGACGTCCGGGTTGGAAACACCATATATTTT	CASSVDVRVGNTIYF
TRBV7-9	TRBD1	NA	TRBJ1-5	TGTGCCAGCAGCTTGCGAGGGGGCGACAATCAGCCCCAGCATTTT	CASSLRGGDNQPQHF
TRBV7-9	TRBD2	NA	TRBJ2-5	TGTGCCAGCAGTTTTACTAGCGGCCAAGAGACCCAGTACTTC	CASSFTSGQETQYF
TRBV5-8	NA	NA	TRBJ1-3	TGTGCCAGCAGCTGGGCCCTCGGGGACTCTGGAAACACCATATATTTT	CASSWALGDSGNTIYF
TRBV7-8	NA	few	TRBJ2-7	TGTGCCAGCAGCTTAGCGCTAGGAGGGGCCTACGAGCAGTACTTC	CASSLALGGAYEQYF
TRBV28	NA	NA	TRBJ1-1	TGTGCCAGCAGTTTATTGTGGGGTGGGGCCATGAACACTGAAGCTTTCTTT	CASSLLWGGAMNTEAFF
TRBV27	NA	NA	TRBJ2-3	TGTGCCAGCACCTCAGGCGTTTGGGGCACAGATACGCAGTATTTT	CASTSGVWGTDTQYF
TRBV7-9	TRBD2	NA	TRBJ2-1	TGTGCCAGCAGCTGGCGGGCCGGGACTAGCGGGATTGGGAATGAGCAGTTCTTC	CASSWRAGTSGIGNEQFF
TRBV6-2/TRBV6-3	NA	few	TRBJ2-2	TGTGCCAGCAGCCCTAGGACAATAAAGGGCGGGGAGCTGTTTTTT	CASSPRTIKGGELFF
TRBV28	NA	NA	TRBJ1-4	TGTGCCAGCAGTTTACAGGCCATTAATGAAAAACTGTTTTTT	CASSLQAINEKLFF
TRBV7-2	NA	NA	TRBJ1-3	TGTGCCAGCAGCTTAGGGCGGGGTAGCTCTGGAAACACCATATATTTT	CASSLGRGSSGNTIYF
TRBV13	NA	NA	TRBJ2-7	TGTGCCAGCAGCTCAAGACAGGTTAGCTCCTACGAGCAGTACTTC	CASSSRQVSSYEQYF
TRBV6-5	TRBD1	NA	TRBJ2-3	TGTGCCAGCAGAGGACAGGGGAGCACAGATACGCAGTATTTT	CASRGQGSTDTQYF
TRBV7-2	NA	NA	TRBJ1-1	TGTGCCAGCAGCCTTGCCAGGGGGAACACTGAAGCTTTCTTT	CASSLARGNTEAFF
TRBV5-1	NA	once	TRBJ2-1	TGCGCCAGCAGCTTTACTTCCGGGTCCTCCTACAATGAGCAGTTCTTC	CASSFTSGSSYNEQFF
TRBV2	NA	few	TRBJ1-6	TGTGCCAGCAACTCCAGGATGAATAATTCACCCCTCCACTTT	CASNSRMNNSPLHF
TRBV2	NA	NA	TRBJ2-3	TGTGCCATTCGGGGACTTACGCAGTATTTT	CAIRGLTQYF
TRBV7-9	NA	NA	TRBJ2-5	TGTGCCAGCAGCGGCGGCGGGCCCCGAGGCGTTGAGACCCAGTACTTC	CASSGGGPRGVETQYF
TRBV27	TRBD2	NA	TRBJ2-2	TGTGCCAGCAGTTTGTTACGACTAGCCCACACCGGGGAGCTGTTTTTT	CASSLLRLAHTGELFF
TRBV2	TRBD2	NA	TRBJ2-1	TGTGCCAGCAGTGAAAGGTCTCCGGGACTAGCGGCCTACAATGAGCAGTTCTTC	CASSERSPGLAAYNEQFF
TRBV3-1/TRBV3-2	TRBD2	NA	TRBJ2-2	TGTGCCAGCAGCCAAGAGTTCCGCGGGAGGGAAAACACCGGGGAGCTGTTTTTT	CASSQEFRGRENTGELFF
TRBV5-6	TRBD2	NA	TRBJ2-3	TGTGCCAGCAGAAGGACTAGCGGGAGCAGGTCAGATACGCAGTATTTT	CASRRTSGSRSDTQYF
TRBV3-1/TRBV3-2	TRBD1	NA	TRBJ1-2	TGTGCCAGCAGCCTTACAGGGGGCTATGGCTACACCTTC	CASSLTGGYGYTF
TRBV15	TRBD1	NA	TRBJ2-7	TGTGCCACCAGCCGTGGCAAGAATTTGGGGACAGGGTATTTGTACTTC	CATSRGKNLGTGYLYF
TRBV9	NA	NA	TRBJ1-3	TGTGCCAGCAGCGTAGCTGGGGAGACGACGGGAAACACCATATATTTT	CASSVAGETTGNTIYF